Listed below are T cell receptor beta chains from one sample, sequenced in a study of neurological immune-mediated disorders. TCRdb fed the 5' RACE reads into MiXCR, producing one record per CDR3 protein. This table holds approximately 27,000 distinct CDR3 sequences, 20% to 25% found once. The sequencing sample was made of CD4+ T cells from blood. The source of these receptors is a man over 45 with HTLV-1-associated myelopathy (HAM/TSP). The CDR3 runs from the conserved cysteine through the conserved F or W. Each record gives: CDR3 protein, V gene, CDR3 length, J gene.

CASSLEGDNSPLHF TRBV5-1 14 TRBJ1-6
CSARDLTSGRLYEQYF TRBV20-1 16 TRBJ2-7
CSATRSGWSNQPQHF TRBV20-1 15 TRBJ1-5
CASSSNYRGEQYF TRBV5-5 13 TRBJ2-7
CASSSPATSSRGVYNEQFF TRBV7-9 19 TRBJ2-1
CSVHTGNNSPLHF TRBV29-1 13 TRBJ1-6
CASSLPGQGKREQYF TRBV7-9 15 TRBJ2-7
CASSQGGQPQHF TRBV4-1 12 TRBJ1-5
CSVDPGRRGQGFGYGYTF TRBV29-1 18 TRBJ1-2
CASSQNPLQNTEAFF TRBV3-1 15 TRBJ1-1
CASMEGTGHEQFF TRBV12-3/TRBV12-4 13 TRBJ2-1
CSARDGTGYGYTF TRBV20-1 13 TRBJ1-2
CASRPRTDGAEAFF TRBV2 14 TRBJ1-1
CASSPRGGGVHEQFF TRBV12-3/TRBV12-4 15 TRBJ2-1
CASSEQGRRAQPQHF TRBV10-2 15 TRBJ1-5
CSAAPGTYNQPQHF TRBV20-1 14 TRBJ1-5
CAISESALAGGNEQFF TRBV10-3 16 TRBJ2-1